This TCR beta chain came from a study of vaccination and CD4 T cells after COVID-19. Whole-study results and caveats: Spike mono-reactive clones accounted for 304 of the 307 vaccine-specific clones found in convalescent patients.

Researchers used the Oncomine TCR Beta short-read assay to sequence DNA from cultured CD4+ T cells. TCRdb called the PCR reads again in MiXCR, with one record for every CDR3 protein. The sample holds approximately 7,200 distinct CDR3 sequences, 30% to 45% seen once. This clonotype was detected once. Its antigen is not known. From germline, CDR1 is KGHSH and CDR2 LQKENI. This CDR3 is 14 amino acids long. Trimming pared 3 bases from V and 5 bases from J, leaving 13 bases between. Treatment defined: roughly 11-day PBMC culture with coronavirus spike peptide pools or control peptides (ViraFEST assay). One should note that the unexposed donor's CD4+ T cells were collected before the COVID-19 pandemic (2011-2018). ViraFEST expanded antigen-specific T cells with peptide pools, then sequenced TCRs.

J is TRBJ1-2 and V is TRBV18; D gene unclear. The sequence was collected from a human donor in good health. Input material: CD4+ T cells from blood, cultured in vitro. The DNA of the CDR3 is TGTGCCAGCTCACCTCCAGAGTTTTCGTATGGCTACACCTTC. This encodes CASSPPEFSYGYTF.